This T cell receptor beta chain was recovered during a study of cytomegalovirus exposure and HLA in healthy donors. Remarks on this clone: Its matching antigen is unknown.

PCR was performed using 60 Vbeta and 13 Jbeta primers. Using immunoSEQ multiplex PCR, the repertoire was profiled, and TCRdb retains in-frame clones only, with some absent. This repertoire comprises about 120,000 clones; its ten largest clones make up roughly 3.6%. Losses at the gene ends were 5 bases for V and 4 bases for J; bases not matched to a gene: 5. CDR1 is SGHVS, CDR2 FQNEAQ, per germline. The CDR3 is made up of 13 amino acids. Study conclusions and caveats: Published work reported that the classifier diagnosed cytomegalovirus status with high specificity and sensitivity. A list of 150 or so TCR beta chains associated with cytomegalovirus was given. Across all donors, roughly uniform sequencing depth was an assumption of the presence/absence analyses.

This TCR was sampled from a young man in good health and CMV-seronegative. Sequenced sample: PBMCs. V gene TRBV7-8 combines with J gene TRBJ2-7; 7 bases are a match to TRBD1. CDR3 amino acids: CASSQGQIYEQYF. The CDR3 DNA sequence: TGTGCCAGCAGCCAGGGACAGATTTACGAGCAGTACTTC.